What follows are 5 T cell receptor beta chains derived from one specimen sequenced in a study of PD-1 blockade in mismatch repair-deficient tumors. Assay: immunoSEQ multiplex PCR; the TCRdb copy retains only in-frame clones and omits some. The sample carries under 25,000 clones, 80% to 90% recorded once. Here the sequenced sample was peripheral blood, taken 2 weeks after starting pembrolizumab. The origin of the receptors is an adult with mismatch repair-deficient cancer.

This clone occurred a few times. The J gene is TRBJ1-4, the V gene TRBV6-1; tentatively, D is TRBD1 (5 bases). The CDR3 covers 13 residues. V shed 7 bases and J shed 5 bases, with 11 bases lying between them. Per the germline V gene, CDR1 is MNHNS and CDR2 is SASEGT. The CDR3 is CASTGTENEKLFF. The DNA of the CDR3 is TGTGCCAGCACCGGGACGGAAAATGAAAAACTGTTTTTT.

This chain uses TRBV5-6 with TRBJ2-7; 8 nucleotides line up with TRBD2. Germline CDR1 and CDR2: SGHDT and YYEEEE. This CDR3 comprises 16 residues. V shed 4 bases and J 3 bases; nucleotides not matched to a gene: 12. The CDR3 DNA sequence: TGTGCCAGCAGCGCCGGACTTGCGGGAGGTTACTACGAGCAGTACTTC. This codes for CASSAGLAGGYYEQYF.

The rearrangement uses TRBV13 and TRBJ2-7; TRBD2 might be the D (6 bases). Trimming left V 8 bases short and J 5 bases short, with 13 bases between. The CDR3 runs 12 residues. The V gene's germline CDR1 is PRHDT and CDR2 FYEKMQ (reference sequence). The CDR3 DNA is TGTGCCAGCGGAGGGATAGGGGACGAGCAGTACTTC. Protein: CASGGIGDEQYF.

The J gene is TRBJ1-5, the V gene TRBV19, with 8 bases identical to TRBD1. The V segment lost 3 bases and the J segment 0 bases; nucleotides outside the gene matches: 7. The CDR3 sequence is 17 residues long. Per germline, CDR1 LNHDA and CDR2 SQIVND (reference sequence). The CDR3 coding sequence is TGTGCCAGTAGTATGACAGGGGACATAAATAGCAATCAGCCCCAGCATTTT. The encoded protein is CASSMTGDINSNQPQHF.

V is TRBV20-1 and J is TRBJ1-1; D is undetermined. The CDR3 is 11 amino acids. CDR1 is DFQATT, CDR2 SNEGSKA, per germline (reference sequence). V lost 6 bases and J 0 bases, leaving 5 bases between the germline ends. Written as DNA, the CDR3 is TGCAGTGCCAGGATGAACACTGAAGCTTTCTTT. Translating gives CSARMNTEAFF.